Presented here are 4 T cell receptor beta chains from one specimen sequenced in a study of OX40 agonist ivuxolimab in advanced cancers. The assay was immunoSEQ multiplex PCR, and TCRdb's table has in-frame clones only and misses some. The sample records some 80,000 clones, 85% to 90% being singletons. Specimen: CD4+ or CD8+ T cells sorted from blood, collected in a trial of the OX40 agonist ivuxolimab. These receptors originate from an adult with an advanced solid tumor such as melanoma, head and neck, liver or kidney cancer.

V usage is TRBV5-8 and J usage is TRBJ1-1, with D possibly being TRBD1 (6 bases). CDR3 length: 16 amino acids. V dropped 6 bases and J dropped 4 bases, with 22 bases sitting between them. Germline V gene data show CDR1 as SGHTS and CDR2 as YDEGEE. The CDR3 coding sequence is TGTGCCAGCATCATACGGGCCGGGGCCAGGGGCACTGAAGCTTTCTTT. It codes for CASIIRAGARGTEAFF.

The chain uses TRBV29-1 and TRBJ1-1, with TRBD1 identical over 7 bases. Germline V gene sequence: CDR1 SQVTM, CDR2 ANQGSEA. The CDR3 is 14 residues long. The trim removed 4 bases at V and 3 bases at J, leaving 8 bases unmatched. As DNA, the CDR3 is TGCAGCGTTGCGAGGGGGCCGGCGGACACTGAAGCTTTCTTT. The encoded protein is CSVARGPADTEAFF. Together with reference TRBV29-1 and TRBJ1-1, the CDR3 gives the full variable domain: SAVISQKPSRDICQRGTSLTIQCQVDSQVTMMFWYRQQPGQSLTLIATANQGSEATYESGFVIDKFPISRPNLTFSTLTVSNMSPEDSSIYLCSVARGPADTEAFFGQGTRLTVV.

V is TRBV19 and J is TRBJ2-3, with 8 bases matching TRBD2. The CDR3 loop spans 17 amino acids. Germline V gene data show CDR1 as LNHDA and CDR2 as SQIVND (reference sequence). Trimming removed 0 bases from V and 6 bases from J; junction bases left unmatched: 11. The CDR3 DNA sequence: TGTGCCAGTAGTATAGATCTTGGGACTAGAATCTTGGATACGCAGTATTTT. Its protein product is CASSIDLGTRILDTQYF.

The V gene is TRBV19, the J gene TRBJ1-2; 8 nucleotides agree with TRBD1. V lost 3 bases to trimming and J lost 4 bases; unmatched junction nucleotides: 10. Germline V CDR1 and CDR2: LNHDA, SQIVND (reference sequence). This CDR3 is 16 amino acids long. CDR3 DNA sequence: TGTGCCAGTAGTATTCCATGGACAGGGCGTCGCTATGGCTACACCTTC. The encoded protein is CASSIPWTGRRYGYTF.